The rows below give T cell receptor beta chains drawn from one sample of a study of T cells after yellow fever vaccination. MiXCR, run by TCRdb on the 5' RACE reads, gives a single entry per CDR3 protein. Of a few hundred thousand distinct CDR3 sequences listed, around 7% were seen once; the top ten hold 18%. Specimen: PBMCs, collected roughly 46 days after the first yellow fever vaccination. The source of these receptors is a man between 18 and 35 years old who received the YFV17D yellow fever vaccine. Each CDR3 is given with its conserved first and last residue. Each record gives: D gene, J gene, clone size, V gene, CDR3 DNA, CDR3 protein. The D gene is left open where the match is weak. Size values are once, few and many counts, or a class for expanded clones, and some rows have none.

>.|TRBJ1-2|.|TRBV12-3/TRBV12-4
TGTGCCAGCAGTACCGGTTTCGGCTATGGCTACACCTTC
CASSTGFGYGYTF
>.|TRBJ1-1|few|TRBV4-3
TGCGCCAGCAGCCAAGGCAGGAACACGAACACTGAAGCTTTCTTT
CASSQGRNTNTEAFF
>.|TRBJ2-7|.|TRBV7-2
TGTGCCAGCAGGAGACAGGTGCCCTACGAGCAGTACTTC
CASRRQVPYEQYF
>.|TRBJ1-2|many|TRBV11-1
TGTGCCAGCAGCGCGGTCGGGGAAGGCCTCCCTGCCTCCTATGGCTACACCTTC
CASSAVGEGLPASYGYTF
>TRBD2|TRBJ2-7|.|TRBV3-1
TGTGCCAGCAGCCACGCAGGGTACGGCGGGGGGAACTACGAGCAGTACTTC
CASSHAGYGGGNYEQYF
>TRBD2|TRBJ2-5|few|TRBV28
TGTGCCAGCAGTCTGACTAGCTTGAAGGAAGAGACCCAGTACTTC
CASSLTSLKEETQYF
>TRBD2|TRBJ2-2|few|TRBV20-1
TGCAGTGCTTGGCCCACAGCGGGGGGTCCTAACACCGGGGAGCTGTTTTTT
CSAWPTAGGPNTGELFF
>.|TRBJ2-5|few|TRBV5-1
TGCGCCAGCAGCTGGTCCTACTGGGAGACCCAGTACTTC
CASSWSYWETQYF
>.|TRBJ2-1|few|TRBV2
TGTGCCAGCAGTGAAAAGGGATGGGGGAACAATGAGCAGTTCTTC
CASSEKGWGNNEQFF
>.|TRBJ2-1|once|TRBV3-1
TGTGCCAGCACCCAAGAGAACGGGGCAGGGCCTACCTCCTACAATGAGCAGTTCTTC
CASTQENGAGPTSYNEQFF
>TRBD2|TRBJ2-5|few|TRBV5-8
TGTGCCAGCAGCTTGGGTGCGGGGGGGCCCACCATAGGGACCCAGTACTTC
CASSLGAGGPTIGTQYF
>.|TRBJ2-2|many|TRBV12-3/TRBV12-4
TGTGCCAGCAAAGAAACCGGGGAGCTGTTTTTT
CASKETGELFF
>.|TRBJ2-7|few|TRBV18
TGTGCCAGCTCACCATCCAGCCCAGGATTCCACGAGCAGTACTTC
CASSPSSPGFHEQYF
>.|TRBJ2-5|.|TRBV7-9
TGTGCCAGCAGAGCCGGGAGCCAAGAGACCCAGTACTTC
CASRAGSQETQYF
>.|TRBJ2-1|few|TRBV5-1
TGCGCCAGCAGAGACCGCCCTGACAGGTTCTCCTACAATGAGCAGTTCTTC
CASRDRPDRFSYNEQFF
>.|TRBJ2-5|few|TRBV28
TGTGCCAGCAGCCCAAGGGGAGACCAGTACTTC
CASSPRGDQYF
>.|TRBJ2-1|few|TRBV10-3
TGTGCCATCAGCGCTTCACAGGGCAAAAATGAGCAGTTCTTC
CAISASQGKNEQFF
>.|TRBJ1-5|few|TRBV12-3/TRBV12-4
TGTGCCAGCAGTTTACCAGGGGTGGTCAATCAGCCCCAGCATTTT
CASSLPGVVNQPQHF
>TRBD2|TRBJ2-4|many|TRBV10-3
TGTGCCATCGGTAGCGGGGGGACTTTCGACCACAAAAACATTCAGTACTTC
CAIGSGGTFDHKNIQYF
>.|TRBJ1-5|.|TRBV28
TGTGCCAGCAGTTTAGTGGCGGGAGGTCAGCCCCAGCATTTT
CASSLVAGGQPQHF
>TRBD2|TRBJ2-5|few|TRBV5-1
TGCGCCAGCAGCTTTGGTCTAGCGGGGAGCCAAGAGACCCAGTACTTC
CASSFGLAGSQETQYF
>.|TRBJ1-6|.|TRBV20-1
TGCAGTGCTCGGAAGGGGTATAGAGGTTCACCCCTCCACTTT
CSARKGYRGSPLHF
>TRBD2|TRBJ2-5|.|TRBV4-3
TGCGCCAGCAGCCCGAGACTAGCGGGGAACGGAGAGACCCAGTACTTC
CASSPRLAGNGETQYF
>TRBD1|TRBJ2-2|many|TRBV12-3/TRBV12-4
TGTGCCAGCAGGGACAGGGGGTTTCTTTACACCGGGGAGCTGTTTTTT
CASRDRGFLYTGELFF
>.|TRBJ2-2|few|TRBV7-9
TGTGCCAGCAGGTCACGAGGGCGAGGGAACACCGGGGAGCTGTTTTTT
CASRSRGRGNTGELFF
>TRBD1|TRBJ1-2|many|TRBV5-6
TGTGCCAGCAGCCCACGGACAGGGGGAGCCTATGGCTACACCTTC
CASSPRTGGAYGYTF
>.|TRBJ2-5|few|TRBV7-6
TGTGCCAGCAGTCGGAACGGGGAACAAGAGACCCAGTACTTC
CASSRNGEQETQYF
>TRBD2|TRBJ2-1|many|TRBV7-2
TGTGCCAGCAGCTTAGGGACTAGAAGCAATGAGCAGTTCTTC
CASSLGTRSNEQFF
>.|TRBJ2-3|few|TRBV27
TGTGCCAGTAGAGCCCCAGATACGCAGTATTTT
CASRAPDTQYF
>.|TRBJ1-4|few|TRBV20-1
TGCAGTGCTAGACGGGGGCGCGGGACTAATGAAAAACTGTTTTTT
CSARRGRGTNEKLFF
>.|TRBJ2-5|few|TRBV12-3/TRBV12-4
TGTGCCAGCAGTTTTCCGCCAGGGGGGAAAGAGACCCAGTACTTC
CASSFPPGGKETQYF
>TRBD2|TRBJ2-7|few|TRBV20-1
TGCAGTGGCGGGGGTTCCTACGAGCAGTACTTC
CSGGGSYEQYF
>.|TRBJ2-1|few|TRBV20-1
TGCAGTGCTAGAGATTTGGAAAGACTGTACAATGAGCAGTTCTTC
CSARDLERLYNEQFF
>TRBD2|TRBJ2-2|many|TRBV4-2
TGTGCCAGCAGCCCGTTAGCGGGGGACACCGGGGAGCTGTTTTTT
CASSPLAGDTGELFF
>TRBD1|TRBJ2-3|few|TRBV5-1
TGCGCCAGCAGCCCCCCAGGGACAGGGGGTACAGATACGCAGTATTTT
CASSPPGTGGTDTQYF
>.|TRBJ1-2|many|TRBV7-2
TGTGCCAGCAGCTCCTATATCGGGGAGGAACATGGCTACACCTTC
CASSSYIGEEHGYTF
>TRBD2|TRBJ2-7|many|TRBV18
TGTGCCAGCTCACCACCGCGCGGGGGGGGGTCCTACGAGCAGTACTTC
CASSPPRGGGSYEQYF
>.|TRBJ2-3|many|TRBV5-6
TGTGCCAGCAGCTTGGCCAGGGCAGCGCAGTATTTT
CASSLARAAQYF
>.|TRBJ2-1|many|TRBV7-9
TGTGCCAGCAGCCTAGGTATCCGATACAATGAGCAGTTCTTC
CASSLGIRYNEQFF
>TRBD1|TRBJ2-3|many|TRBV12-3/TRBV12-4
TGTGCCAGCAGTTTCCGAGACAGGGGTTCTACGCAGTATTTT
CASSFRDRGSTQYF
>.|TRBJ2-3|few|TRBV20-1
TGCAGTGCTATCAGTGCAGAGGGACGGGATACGCAGTATTTT
CSAISAEGRDTQYF
>TRBD1|TRBJ1-2|few|TRBV5-1
TGCGCCAGCAGCTTGGAGGGACAGGGTAACTATGGCTACACCTTC
CASSLEGQGNYGYTF